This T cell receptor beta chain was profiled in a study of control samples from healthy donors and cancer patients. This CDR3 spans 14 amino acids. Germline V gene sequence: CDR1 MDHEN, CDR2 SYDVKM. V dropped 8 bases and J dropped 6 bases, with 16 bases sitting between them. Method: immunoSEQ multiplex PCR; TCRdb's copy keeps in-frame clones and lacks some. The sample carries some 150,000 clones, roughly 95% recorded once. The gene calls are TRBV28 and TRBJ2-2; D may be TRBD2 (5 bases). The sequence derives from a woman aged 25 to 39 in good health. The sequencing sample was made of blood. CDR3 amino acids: CASVSLLGAGELFF. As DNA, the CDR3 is TGTGCCAGCGTCTCGCTTTTGGGAGCCGGGGAGCTGTTTTTT.